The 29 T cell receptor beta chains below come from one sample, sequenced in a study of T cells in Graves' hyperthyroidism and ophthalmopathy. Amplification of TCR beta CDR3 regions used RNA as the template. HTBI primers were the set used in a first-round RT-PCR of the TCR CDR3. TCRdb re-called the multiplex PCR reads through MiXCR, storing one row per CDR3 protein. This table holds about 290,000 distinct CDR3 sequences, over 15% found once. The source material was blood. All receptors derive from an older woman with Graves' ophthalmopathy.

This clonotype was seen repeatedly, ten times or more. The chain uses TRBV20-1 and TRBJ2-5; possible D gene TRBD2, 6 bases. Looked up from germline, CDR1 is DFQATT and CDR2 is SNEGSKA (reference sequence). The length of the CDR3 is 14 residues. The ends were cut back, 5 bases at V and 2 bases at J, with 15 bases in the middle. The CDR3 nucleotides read TGCAGTGCTCGACCTCGGACTAAGCAAGAGACCCAGTACTTC. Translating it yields CSARPRTKQETQYF.

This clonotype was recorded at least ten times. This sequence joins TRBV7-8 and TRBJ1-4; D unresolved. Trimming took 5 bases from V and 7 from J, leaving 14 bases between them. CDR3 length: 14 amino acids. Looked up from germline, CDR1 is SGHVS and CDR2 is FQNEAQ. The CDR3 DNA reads TGTGCCAGCAGCGGGCGGACTGGACCTGAAAAACTGTTTTTT. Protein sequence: CASSGRTGPEKLFF.

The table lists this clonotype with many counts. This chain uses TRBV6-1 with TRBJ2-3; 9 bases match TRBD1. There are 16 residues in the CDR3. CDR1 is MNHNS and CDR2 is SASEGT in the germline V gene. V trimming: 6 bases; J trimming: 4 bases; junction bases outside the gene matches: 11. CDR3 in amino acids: CASSEHRDRVPDTQYF. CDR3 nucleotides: TGTGCCAGCAGCGAACACCGGGACAGGGTTCCAGATACGCAGTATTTT.

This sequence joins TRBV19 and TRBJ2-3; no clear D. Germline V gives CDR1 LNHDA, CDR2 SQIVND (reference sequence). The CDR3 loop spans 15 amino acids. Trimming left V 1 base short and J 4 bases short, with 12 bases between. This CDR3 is CASSIGLPRPDTQYF. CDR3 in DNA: TGTGCCAGTAGTATAGGACTCCCTCGCCCAGATACGCAGTATTTT. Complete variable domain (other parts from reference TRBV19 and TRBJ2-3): DGGITQSPKYLFRKEGQNVTLSCEQNLNHDAMYWYRQDPGQGLRLIYYSQIVNDFQKGDIAEGYSVSREKKESFPLTVTSAQKNPTAFYLCASSIGLPRPDTQYFGPGTRLTVL.

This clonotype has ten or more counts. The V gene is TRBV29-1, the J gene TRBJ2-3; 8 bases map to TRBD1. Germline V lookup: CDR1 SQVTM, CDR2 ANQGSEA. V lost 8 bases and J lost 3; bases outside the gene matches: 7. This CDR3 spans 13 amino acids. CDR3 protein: CSQGTGLTDTQYF. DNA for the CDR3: TGCAGCCAGGGGACAGGTCTTACAGATACGCAGTATTTT.

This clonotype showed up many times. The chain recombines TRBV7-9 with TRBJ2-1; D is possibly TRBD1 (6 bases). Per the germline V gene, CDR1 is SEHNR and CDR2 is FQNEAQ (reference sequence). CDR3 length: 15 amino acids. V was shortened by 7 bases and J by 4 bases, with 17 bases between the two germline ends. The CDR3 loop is CASTPRDMIYNEQFF. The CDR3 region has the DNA TGTGCCAGCACCCCTCGGGACATGATATACAATGAGCAGTTCTTC.

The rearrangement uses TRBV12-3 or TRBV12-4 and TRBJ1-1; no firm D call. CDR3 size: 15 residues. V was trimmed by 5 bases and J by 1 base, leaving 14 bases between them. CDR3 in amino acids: CASSNPVWGNTEAFF. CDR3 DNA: TGTGCCAGCAGTAACCCAGTGTGGGGGAACACTGAAGCTTTCTTT.

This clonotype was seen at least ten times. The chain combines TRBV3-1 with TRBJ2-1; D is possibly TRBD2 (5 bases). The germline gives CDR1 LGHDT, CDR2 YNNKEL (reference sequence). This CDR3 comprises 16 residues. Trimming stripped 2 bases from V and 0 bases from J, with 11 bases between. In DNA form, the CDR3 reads TGTGCCAGCAGCCAATTACCGGGGAACTCCTACAATGAGCAGTTCTTC. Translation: CASSQLPGNSYNEQFF.

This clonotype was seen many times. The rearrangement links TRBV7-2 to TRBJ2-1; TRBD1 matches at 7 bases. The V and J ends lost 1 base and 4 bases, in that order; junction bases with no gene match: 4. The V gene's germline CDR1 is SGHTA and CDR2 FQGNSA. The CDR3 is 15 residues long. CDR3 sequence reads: CASSLEGGWYNEQFF. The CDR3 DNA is TGTGCCAGCAGCTTAGAAGGGGGCTGGTACAATGAGCAGTTCTTC.

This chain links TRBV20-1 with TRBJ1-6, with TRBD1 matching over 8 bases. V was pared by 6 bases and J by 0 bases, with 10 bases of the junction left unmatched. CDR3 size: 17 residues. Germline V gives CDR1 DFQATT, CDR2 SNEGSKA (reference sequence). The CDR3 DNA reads TGCAGTGCCATAAATCGACAGGGGAGCTCCTATAATTCACCCCTCCACTTT. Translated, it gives CSAINRQGSSYNSPLHF.

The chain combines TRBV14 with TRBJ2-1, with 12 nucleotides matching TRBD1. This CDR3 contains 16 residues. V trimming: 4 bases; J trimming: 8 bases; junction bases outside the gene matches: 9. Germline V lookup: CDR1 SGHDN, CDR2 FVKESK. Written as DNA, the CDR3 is TGTGCCAGCAGCCTCTCGGGGACAGGGGGCATGTATGAGCAGTTCTTC. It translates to CASSLSGTGGMYEQFF.

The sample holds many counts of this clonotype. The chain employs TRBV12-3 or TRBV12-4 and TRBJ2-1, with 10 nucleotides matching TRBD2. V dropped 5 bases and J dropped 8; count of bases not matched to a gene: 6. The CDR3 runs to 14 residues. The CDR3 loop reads CASSRAGGPDEQFF. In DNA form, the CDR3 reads TGTGCCAGCAGTCGAGCGGGGGGGCCGGATGAGCAGTTCTTC.

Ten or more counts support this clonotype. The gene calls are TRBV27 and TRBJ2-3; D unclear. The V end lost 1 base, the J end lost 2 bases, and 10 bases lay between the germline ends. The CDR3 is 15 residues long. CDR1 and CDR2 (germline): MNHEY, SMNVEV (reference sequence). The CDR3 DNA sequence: TGTGCCAGCAGTTTATTTAGGGTCCACACAGATACGCAGTATTTT. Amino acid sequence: CASSLFRVHTDTQYF.

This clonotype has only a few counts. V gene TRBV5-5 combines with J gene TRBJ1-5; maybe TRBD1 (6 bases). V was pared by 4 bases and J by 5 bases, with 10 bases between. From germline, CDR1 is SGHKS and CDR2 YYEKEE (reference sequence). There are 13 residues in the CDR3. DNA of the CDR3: TGTGCCAGCAGCCCAAGACAGGATCAGCCCCAGCATTTT. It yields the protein CASSPRQDQPQHF.

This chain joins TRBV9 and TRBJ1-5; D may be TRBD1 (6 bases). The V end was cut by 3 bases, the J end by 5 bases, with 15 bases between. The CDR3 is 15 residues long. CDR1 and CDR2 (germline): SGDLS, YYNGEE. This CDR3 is CASSGGGRGDQPQHF. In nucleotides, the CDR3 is TGTGCCAGCAGCGGGGGGGGCAGGGGAGATCAGCCCCAGCATTTT. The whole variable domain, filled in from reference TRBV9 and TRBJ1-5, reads DSGVTQTPKHLITATGQRVTLRCSPRSGDLSVYWYQQSLDQGLQFLIQYYNGEERAKGNILERFSAQQFPDLHSELNLSSLELGDSALYFCASSGGGRGDQPQHFGDGTRLSIL.

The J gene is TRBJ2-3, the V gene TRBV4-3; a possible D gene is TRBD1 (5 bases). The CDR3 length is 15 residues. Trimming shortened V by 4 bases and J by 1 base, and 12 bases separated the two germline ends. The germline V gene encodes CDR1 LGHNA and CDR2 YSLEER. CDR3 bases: TGCGCCAGCAGCCCGGGTGGGGCCCGCACAGATACGCAGTATTTT. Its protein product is CASSPGGARTDTQYF.

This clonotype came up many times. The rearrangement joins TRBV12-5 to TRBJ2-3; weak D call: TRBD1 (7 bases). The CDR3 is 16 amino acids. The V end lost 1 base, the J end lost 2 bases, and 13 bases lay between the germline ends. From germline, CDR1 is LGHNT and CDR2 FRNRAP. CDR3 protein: CASGLGSGGYTDTQYF. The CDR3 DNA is TGTGCTAGTGGTTTGGGATCAGGGGGGTACACAGATACGCAGTATTTT.

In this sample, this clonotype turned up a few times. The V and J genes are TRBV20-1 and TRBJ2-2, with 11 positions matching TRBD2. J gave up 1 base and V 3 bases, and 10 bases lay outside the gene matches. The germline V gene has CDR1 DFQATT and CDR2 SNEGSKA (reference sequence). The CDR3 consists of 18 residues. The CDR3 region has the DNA TGCAGTGCTAGTTCAGTAGCGGGAGGGCCCGGGAACACCGGGGAGCTGTTTTTT. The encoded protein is CSASSVAGGPGNTGELFF.

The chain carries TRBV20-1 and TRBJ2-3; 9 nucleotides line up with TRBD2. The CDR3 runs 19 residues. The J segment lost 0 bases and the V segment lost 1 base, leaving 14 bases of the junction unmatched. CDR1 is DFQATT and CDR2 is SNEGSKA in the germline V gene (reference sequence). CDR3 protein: CSARVLGGREGHSTDTQYF. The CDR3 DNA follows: TGCAGTGCTAGAGTATTAGGTGGGCGGGAGGGCCACAGCACAGATACGCAGTATTTT.

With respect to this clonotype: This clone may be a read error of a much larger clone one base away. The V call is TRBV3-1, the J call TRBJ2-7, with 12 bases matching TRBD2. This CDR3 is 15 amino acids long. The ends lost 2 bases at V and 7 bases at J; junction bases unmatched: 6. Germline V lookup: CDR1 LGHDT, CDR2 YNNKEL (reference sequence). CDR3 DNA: TGTGCCAGCAGCCAACCTAGCGGGGGGGCACGTGAGCAGTACTTC. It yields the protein CASSQPSGGAREQYF.

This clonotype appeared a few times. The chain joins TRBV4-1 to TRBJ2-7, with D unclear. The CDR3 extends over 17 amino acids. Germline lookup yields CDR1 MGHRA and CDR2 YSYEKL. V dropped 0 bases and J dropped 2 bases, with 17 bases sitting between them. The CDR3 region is CASSQEDGQAATYEQYF. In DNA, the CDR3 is TGCGCCAGCAGCCAAGAGGATGGTCAGGCGGCTACCTACGAGCAGTACTTC.

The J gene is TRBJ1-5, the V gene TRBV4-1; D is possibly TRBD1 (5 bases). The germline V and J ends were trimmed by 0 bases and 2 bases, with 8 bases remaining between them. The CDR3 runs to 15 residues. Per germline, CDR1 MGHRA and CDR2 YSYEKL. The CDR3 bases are TGCGCCAGCAGCCAAGAGGGGCTAGGCAATCAGCCCCAGCATTTT. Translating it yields CASSQEGLGNQPQHF.

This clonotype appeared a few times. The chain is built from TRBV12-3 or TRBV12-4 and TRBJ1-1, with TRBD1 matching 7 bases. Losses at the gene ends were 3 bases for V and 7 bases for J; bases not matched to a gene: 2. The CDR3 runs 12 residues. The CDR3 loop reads CASSFTGVEAFF. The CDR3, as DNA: TGTGCCAGCAGTTTTACAGGGGTTGAAGCTTTCTTT.

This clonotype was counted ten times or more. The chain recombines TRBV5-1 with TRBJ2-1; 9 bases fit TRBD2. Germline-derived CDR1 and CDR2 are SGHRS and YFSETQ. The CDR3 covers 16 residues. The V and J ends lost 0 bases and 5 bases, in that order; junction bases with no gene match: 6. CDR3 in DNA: TGCGCCAGCAGCTTGGAACCTAGCGGGGTTAACAATGAGCAGTTCTTC. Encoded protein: CASSLEPSGVNNEQFF. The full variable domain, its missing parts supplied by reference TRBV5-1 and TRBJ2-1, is KAGVTQTPRYLIKTRGQQVTLSCSPISGHRSVSWYQQTPGQGLQFLFEYFSETQRNKGNFPGRFSGRQFSNSRSEMNVSTLELGDSALYLCASSLEPSGVNNEQFFGPGTRLTVL.

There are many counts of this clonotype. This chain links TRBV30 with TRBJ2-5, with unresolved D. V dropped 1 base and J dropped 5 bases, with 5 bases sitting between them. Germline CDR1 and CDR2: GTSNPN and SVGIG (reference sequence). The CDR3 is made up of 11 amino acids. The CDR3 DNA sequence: TGTGCCTGGAGTGCGGAGGAGACCCAGTACTTC. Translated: CAWSAEETQYF.

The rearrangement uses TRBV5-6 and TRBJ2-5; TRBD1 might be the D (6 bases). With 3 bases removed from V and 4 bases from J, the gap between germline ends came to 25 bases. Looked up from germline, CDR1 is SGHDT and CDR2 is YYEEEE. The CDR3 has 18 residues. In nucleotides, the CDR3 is TGTGCCAGCAGCTGGCGAGACTCTTTTGGGGGCCTCGGAGAGACCCAGTACTTC. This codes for CASSWRDSFGGLGETQYF.

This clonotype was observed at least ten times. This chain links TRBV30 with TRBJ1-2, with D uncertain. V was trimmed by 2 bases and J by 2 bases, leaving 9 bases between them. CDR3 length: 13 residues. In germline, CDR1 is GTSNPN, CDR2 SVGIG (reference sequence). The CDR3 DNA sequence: TGTGCCTGGAGTAGGACGGTGAACTATGGCTACACCTTC. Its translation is CAWSRTVNYGYTF.

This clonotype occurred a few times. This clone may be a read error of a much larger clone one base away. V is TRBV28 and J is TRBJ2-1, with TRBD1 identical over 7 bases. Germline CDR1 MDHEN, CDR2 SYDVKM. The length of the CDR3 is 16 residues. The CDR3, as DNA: TGTGCCGGCAGTGCTTTTCGGACAGGCGACACCAATGAGCAGTTCTTC. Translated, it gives CAGSAFRTGDTNEQFF.

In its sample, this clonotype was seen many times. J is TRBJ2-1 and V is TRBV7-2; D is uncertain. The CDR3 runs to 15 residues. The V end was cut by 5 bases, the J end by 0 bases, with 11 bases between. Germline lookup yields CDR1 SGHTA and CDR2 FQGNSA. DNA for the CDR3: TGTGCCAGCAGCCCCCTCGTCCACTCCTACAATGAGCAGTTCTTC. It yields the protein CASSPLVHSYNEQFF.